The 27 T cell receptor beta chains in this list originate from one sample, sequenced in a study of T cells in Graves' hyperthyroidism and ophthalmopathy. TCR beta CDR3 regions were amplified from RNA transcripts. The HTBI primer set served for first-round RT-PCR of the TCR CDR3. TCRdb ran MiXCR on the multiplex PCR reads and lists one entry per CDR3 protein. Here the sample spans 30,000 to 35,000 distinct CDR3 sequences, 52% being singletons. Sequencing input: blood. The receptors here all came from a woman in her thirties or forties with Graves' ophthalmopathy.

Comments on this clonotype: The junction departs from the called germline gene at one end, perhaps through a read error. This chain joins TRBV20-1 and TRBJ1-1; D is unclear. Germline CDR1 reads DFQATT; CDR2 reads SNEGSKA (reference sequence). There are 12 residues in the CDR3. CDR3 sequence: CSARGLNNEAFF. The DNA for the CDR3 is TGCAGTGCTAGAGGGCTAAACAATGAAGCTTTCTTT.

Of note for this clonotype: Given the absence of the conserved phenylalanine or tryptophan at the CDR3 end, a read error is likely. The chain has TRBV7-4 and TRBJ2-7; 11 nucleotides agree with TRBD1. From germline, CDR1 is SGHVT and CDR2 SQSDAQ. The length of the CDR3 is 15 residues. Trimming cost V 5 bases and J 5 bases; bases outside gene matches: 8. CDR3 nucleotides: TGTGCCAGCAGCCAAAGGACAGGGGGCGGTCACGAGCAGTACTCC. It encodes CASSQRTGGGHEQYS.

This chain joins TRBV20-1 and TRBJ2-7; 7 positions agree with TRBD2. This CDR3 spans 13 amino acids. Unmatched junction bases numbered 5, after V lost 2 bases and J lost 4 bases. The germline V gene encodes CDR1 DFQATT and CDR2 SNEGSKA (reference sequence). The chain's CDR3 is CSARLAVRYEQYF. The CDR3 DNA sequence: TGCAGTGCTAGACTAGCGGTGAGGTACGAGCAGTACTTC.

This chain joins TRBV4-2 and TRBJ2-3; D not resolved. The CDR3 spans 12 residues. V lost 2 bases and J 2 bases, leaving 2 bases between the germline ends. Germline V gene data show CDR1 as LGHNA and CDR2 as YNFKEQ. The CDR3, as DNA: TGTGCCAGCAGCCAACTCACAGATACGCAGTATTTT. Its protein product is CASSQLTDTQYF.

The rearrangement joins TRBV5-5 to TRBJ2-1, with 10 bases identical to TRBD2. The germline CDR1 and CDR2 sequences are SGHKS and YYEKEE (reference sequence). V was pared by 4 bases and J by 12 bases, with 13 bases of the junction left unmatched. The CDR3 consists of 15 residues. In nucleotides, the CDR3 is TGTGCCAGCAGCACCTTAGCGGGGGGCACAGATACGCAGTTCTTC. Amino acids: CASSTLAGGTDTQFF.

The chain employs TRBV7-8 and TRBJ1-4; a weak D match, TRBD1 (6 bases). Deletions cut 0 bases from V and 8 bases from J, with 13 bases between. Per germline, CDR1 SGHVS and CDR2 FQNEAQ. The CDR3 totals 15 residues. CDR3 nucleotide sequence: TGTGCCAGCAGCTTAGCGCTACAGGGTCAGGAAAAACTGTTTTTT. It yields the protein CASSLALQGQEKLFF.

The V call is TRBV20-1, the J call TRBJ2-1; D remains unclear. This CDR3 spans 11 amino acids. Trimming pared 0 bases from V and 9 bases from J, leaving 6 bases between. CDR1 DFQATT and CDR2 SNEGSKA come from the germline V gene (reference sequence). In DNA, the CDR3 is TGCAGTGCTAGAGATGCGAGTGAGCAGTTCTTC. Residues: CSARDASEQFF.

About this clonotype itself: One junction end does not reproduce the germline sequence, and a read error may be involved. This rearrangement joins TRBV20-1 to TRBJ1-1, with D maybe TRBD1 (5 bases). CDR3 size: 15 residues. Germline lookup yields CDR1 DFQATT and CDR2 SNEGSKA (reference sequence). The CDR3 DNA reads as TGCAGTGCTAAACGGGACGGCCGACCGAACACTGAAGCTTGCTTT. Its protein is CSAKRDGRPNTEACF.

This clonotype was recorded at least ten times. The chain joins TRBV27 to TRBJ2-3; D ambiguous. The CDR3 is 14 residues long. The germline V gene encodes CDR1 MNHEY and CDR2 SMNVEV (reference sequence). Trimming took off 7 bases at V and 5 bases at J, with 16 bases between the two ends. CDR3 amino acids: CASTHRQGGDTQYF. The CDR3 bases are TGTGCCAGCACCCACCGACAAGGTGGAGATACGCAGTATTTT.

By share, this clonotype ranks as medium-sized. CDR3 residues: CASSLVTEFDGYTF. As DNA, the CDR3 is TGTGCCAGCAGCTTAGTAACAGAATTCGATGGCTACACCTTC. The rearrangement uses TRBV7-2 and TRBJ1-2; no firm D call. Germline V gene sequence: CDR1 SGHTA, CDR2 FQGNSA. Trimming took off 1 base at V and 6 bases at J, with 12 bases between the two ends. The CDR3 loop spans 14 amino acids.

This clonotype was detected only once. CDR3 amino acids: CASRDQGSYNEQFF. The CDR3 DNA sequence: TGTGCCAGCAGAGATCAGGGCTCCTACAATGAGCAGTTCTTC. The chain has TRBV6-2 or TRBV6-3 and TRBJ2-1; D is possibly TRBD1 (5 bases). Germline values: CDR1 MNHEY, CDR2 SVGEGT. The CDR3 length is 14 residues. Trimming left V 6 bases short and J 0 bases short, with 9 bases between.

This clonotype was recorded at least ten times. The gene calls are TRBV3-2 and TRBJ1-2; the table's D call TRBD1 went unverified against the DNA. TRBV3-2 is shown as a pseudogene. The CDR3 has 15 residues. CDR3 protein: CASSQERDRHYGYTF. The DNA for the CDR3 is TGTGCCAGCAGCCAAGAACGGGACAGGCACTATGGCTACACCTTC.

This clonotype has ten or more counts. A read error is possible here, since a much larger clone lies one base away. V gene TRBV2 combines with J gene TRBJ2-3; 7 bases align to TRBD2. The J segment lost 4 bases and the V segment lost 8 bases, leaving 15 bases of the junction unmatched. Germline V gene lookup returns CDR1 SNHLY and CDR2 FYNNEI. The CDR3 runs 16 residues. The CDR3, as DNA: TGTGCCAGCCTTGGGTGGGCGGGAGCTAGCGCAGATACGCAGTATTTT. Its translation: CASLGWAGASADTQYF.

This sequence joins TRBV5-1 and TRBJ1-2, with TRBD1 matching 10 bases. The CDR3 sequence is 17 residues long. V dropped 4 bases and J dropped 0; count of bases not matched to a gene: 9. Germline loops: CDR1 SGHRS, CDR2 YFSETQ. Written as DNA, the CDR3 is TGCGCCAGCAGCGAGGGACAGGGGCCGCGGCCTAACTATGGCTACACCTTC. Translating gives CASSEGQGPRPNYGYTF.

This sequence joins TRBV10-3 and TRBJ1-3; D remains unclear. Germline CDR1 is ENHRY and CDR2 is SYGVKD. The CDR3 runs 16 residues. The V end was cut by 3 bases, the J end by 7 bases, with 19 bases between. The CDR3 loop is CAISERMVSNVNTIYF. CDR3 nucleotides: TGTGCCATCAGTGAAAGGATGGTATCGAACGTGAACACCATATATTTT.

Note on this clonotype: Just one base apart from a much larger clone, this may be a read error. The V and J genes are TRBV2 and TRBJ2-7; 7 bases line up with TRBD1. This CDR3 region has 14 residues. Germline assignment: CDR1 SNHLY and CDR2 FYNNEI. As DNA, the CDR3 is TGTGCCAGCAGTCAAACGACAGGGCACTACCAGCAGTACTTC. Its translation is CASSQTTGHYQQYF.

Ten or more counts support this clonotype. The chain combines TRBV30 with TRBJ1-5; weak D call: TRBD1 (5 bases). Germline CDR1 and CDR2: GTSNPN and SVGIG (reference sequence). The CDR3 totals 13 residues. Trimming took off 1 base at V and 5 bases at J, with 9 bases between the two ends. The chain's CDR3 is CAWSAGKHQPQHF. The CDR3 DNA is TGTGCCTGGAGTGCAGGGAAGCATCAGCCCCAGCATTTT.

The V call is TRBV29-1, the J call TRBJ2-1; 13 positions match TRBD2. This CDR3 spans 14 amino acids. Germline CDR1 reads SQVTM; CDR2 reads ANQGSEA. The ends lost 6 bases at V and 7 bases at J; junction bases unmatched: 6. CDR3 nucleotide sequence: TGCAGCGTCTTCACGGGACTAGCGGGGAATGAGCAGTTCTTC. It translates to CSVFTGLAGNEQFF.

This clonotype was observed at least ten times. This chain uses TRBV27 with TRBJ1-1, with TRBD1 identical over 7 bases. V lost 3 bases to trimming and J lost 0 bases; unmatched junction nucleotides: 4. Germline V gene lookup returns CDR1 MNHEY and CDR2 SMNVEV (reference sequence). The length of the CDR3 is 15 residues. The CDR3 DNA reads TGTGCCAGCAGTTTCCAGGGGGACCTGAACACTGAAGCTTTCTTT. Protein sequence: CASSFQGDLNTEAFF.

This clonotype showed up many times. The chain recombines TRBV2 with TRBJ2-5; 8 nucleotides agree with TRBD1. J gave up 2 bases and V 6 bases, and 2 bases lay outside the gene matches. Looked up from germline, CDR1 is SNHLY and CDR2 is FYNNEI. The CDR3 consists of 13 residues. The CDR3 spells CASSRQGQETQYF. The CDR3 nucleotides are TGTGCCAGCAGCCGACAGGGGCAAGAGACCCAGTACTTC.

The chain employs TRBV13 and TRBJ2-7, with D tentatively TRBD1 or TRBD2 (6 bases each). Germline V gene sequence: CDR1 PRHDT, CDR2 FYEKMQ (reference sequence). Trimming cost V 1 base and J 10 bases, with 17 bases left between them. This CDR3 region has 14 residues. The CDR3 coding sequence is TGTGCCAGCAGCTTAGAGGGGGGCATTATGGGTCAGTACTTC. It codes for CASSLEGGIMGQYF.

V is TRBV20-1 and J is TRBJ2-3; 7 bases fit TRBD1. This CDR3 comprises 10 residues. Trimming cost V 3 bases and J 11 bases; bases outside gene matches: 2. Germline CDR1 is DFQATT and CDR2 is SNEGSKA (reference sequence). CDR3: CSASNRGQYF. In DNA form, the CDR3 reads TGCAGTGCTAGCAACAGGGGGCAGTATTTT.

The chain employs TRBV6-1 and TRBJ1-5; tentative D call: TRBD1 (5 bases). V was pared by 7 bases and J by 0 bases, with 13 bases between. This CDR3 region has 15 residues. CDR1 is MNHNS, CDR2 SASEGT, per germline. CDR3 nucleotides: TGTGCCAGCATTCAGGGACTAGTTAGCAATCAGCCCCAGCATTTT. This codes for CASIQGLVSNQPQHF.

Notes on this clonotype: One end of the junction varies from germline; a read error may be responsible. V and J are TRBV5-5 and TRBJ2-3; D unresolved. Per germline, CDR1 SGHKS and CDR2 YYEKEE (reference sequence). There are 16 residues in the CDR3. In DNA form, the CDR3 reads TGCGCCAGCAGCTTGGTGTCGGCTAGTAATCGCGATGAGCAGTATTTT. It is translated as CASSLVSASNRDEQYF.

This chain links TRBV7-8 with TRBJ2-7; 9 bases align to TRBD1. The CDR3 length is 16 residues. The V gene's germline CDR1 is SGHVS and CDR2 FQNEAQ. V shed 1 base and J 5 bases; nucleotides not matched to a gene: 9. CDR3 region: CASSLVQGAIGDEQYF. In DNA, the CDR3 is TGTGCCAGCAGCTTAGTACAGGGGGCTATCGGGGACGAGCAGTACTTC.

Points on this clonotype: The CDR3 carries no conserved terminal phenylalanine or tryptophan, so it likely arises from a read error. The DNA is left out, because the CDR3 cannot be placed on it with certainty; the CDR3 is given as TCRdb lists it. The rearrangement links TRBV7-3 to TRBJ1-1. CDR1 is SGHTA and CDR2 is FQGTGA in the germline V gene. Ends included, the CDR3 has 8 residues. CDR3 protein: CASSRGVL.

This sequence joins TRBV19 and TRBJ1-1, with 8 bases matching TRBD1. CDR1 LNHDA and CDR2 SQIVND come from the germline V gene (reference sequence). This CDR3 has 14 amino acids. After removal of 5 bases from V and 7 bases from J, the junction contained 9 bases not matched to a gene. The DNA of the CDR3 is TGTGCCAGTAGTTCATCCAGGGGGCTAGTTGAAGCTTTCTTT. Its translation: CASSSSRGLVEAFF.